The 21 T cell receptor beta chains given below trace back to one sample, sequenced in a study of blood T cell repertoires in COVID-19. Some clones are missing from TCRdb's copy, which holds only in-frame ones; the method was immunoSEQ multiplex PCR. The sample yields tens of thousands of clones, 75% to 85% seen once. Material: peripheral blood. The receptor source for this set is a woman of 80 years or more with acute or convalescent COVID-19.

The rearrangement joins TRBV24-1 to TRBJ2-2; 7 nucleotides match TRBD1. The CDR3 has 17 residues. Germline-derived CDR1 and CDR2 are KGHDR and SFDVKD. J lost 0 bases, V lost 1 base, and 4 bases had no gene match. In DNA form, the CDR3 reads TGTGCCACCAGTGATTTCCGGCAGGGGGCGAACACCGGGGAGCTGTTTTTT. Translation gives CATSDFRQGANTGELFF.

DNA of the CDR3: TGTGCCAGCAGCTTGGATATGGGACTAGCGACCTACGAGCAGTACTTC. Translating gives CASSLDMGLATYEQYF. The chain uses TRBV5-8 and TRBJ2-7; the match to TRBD2 covers 10 bases. This CDR3 has 16 amino acids. In germline, CDR1 is SGHTS, CDR2 YDEGEE. Unmatched junction bases numbered 5, after V lost 0 bases and J lost 2 bases.

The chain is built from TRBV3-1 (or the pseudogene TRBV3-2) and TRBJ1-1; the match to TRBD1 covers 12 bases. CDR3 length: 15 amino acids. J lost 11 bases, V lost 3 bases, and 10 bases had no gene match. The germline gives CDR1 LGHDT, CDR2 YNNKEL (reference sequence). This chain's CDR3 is CASSQPGQGATVAFF. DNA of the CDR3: TGTGCCAGCAGCCAGCCGGGACAGGGGGCGACAGTGGCTTTCTTT.

The CDR3 DNA is TGTGCCAGCAGCCCGCAGATAGGGGGACGAGAGACCCAGTACTTC. Protein sequence: CASSPQIGGRETQYF. The chain joins TRBV11-2 to TRBJ2-5; a possible D gene is TRBD1 (6 bases). There are 15 residues in the CDR3. With 5 bases removed from V and 4 bases from J, the gap between germline ends came to 17 bases. Germline lookup yields CDR1 SGHAT and CDR2 FQNNGV.

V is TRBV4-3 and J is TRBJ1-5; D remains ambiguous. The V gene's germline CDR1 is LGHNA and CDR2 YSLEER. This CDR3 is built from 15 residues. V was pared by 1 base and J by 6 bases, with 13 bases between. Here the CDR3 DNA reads TGCGCCAGCAGCCAAGTAACCGGAGCAACTCAGCCCCAGCATTTT. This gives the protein CASSQVTGATQPQHF.

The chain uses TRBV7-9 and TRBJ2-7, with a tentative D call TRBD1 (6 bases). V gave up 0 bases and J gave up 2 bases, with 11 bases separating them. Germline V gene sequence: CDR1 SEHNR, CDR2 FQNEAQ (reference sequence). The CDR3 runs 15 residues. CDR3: CASSLAGGFAYEQYF. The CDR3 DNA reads TGTGCCAGCAGCTTAGCAGGGGGTTTCGCCTACGAGCAGTACTTC.

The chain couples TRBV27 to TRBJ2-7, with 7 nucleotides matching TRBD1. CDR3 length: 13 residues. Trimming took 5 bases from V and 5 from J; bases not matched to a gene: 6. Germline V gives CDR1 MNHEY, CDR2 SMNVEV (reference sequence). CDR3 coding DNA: TGTGCCAGCAGTCCGACAGGGTTCGACGAGCAGTACTTC. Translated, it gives CASSPTGFDEQYF.

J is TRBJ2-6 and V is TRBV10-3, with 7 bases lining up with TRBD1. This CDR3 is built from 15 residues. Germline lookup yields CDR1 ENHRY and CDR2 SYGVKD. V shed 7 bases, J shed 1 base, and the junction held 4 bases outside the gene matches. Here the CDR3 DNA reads TGTGCCATCACCCAGGGACAGTCTGGGGCCAACGTCCTGACTTTC. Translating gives CAITQGQSGANVLTF.

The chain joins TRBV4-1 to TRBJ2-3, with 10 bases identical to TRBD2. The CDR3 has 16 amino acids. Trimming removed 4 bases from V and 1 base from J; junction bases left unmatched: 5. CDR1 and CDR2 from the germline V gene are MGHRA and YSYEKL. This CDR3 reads CASSPTTSGRTDTQYF. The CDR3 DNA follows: TGCGCCAGCAGCCCGACGACTAGCGGGCGCACAGATACGCAGTATTTT.

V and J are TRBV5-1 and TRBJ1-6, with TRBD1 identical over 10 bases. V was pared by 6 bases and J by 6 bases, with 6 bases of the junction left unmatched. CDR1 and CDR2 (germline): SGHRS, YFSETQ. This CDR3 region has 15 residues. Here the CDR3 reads CASTLRDRGNSPLHF. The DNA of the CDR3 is TGCGCCAGCACCCTCCGGGACAGGGGTAATTCACCCCTCCACTTT.

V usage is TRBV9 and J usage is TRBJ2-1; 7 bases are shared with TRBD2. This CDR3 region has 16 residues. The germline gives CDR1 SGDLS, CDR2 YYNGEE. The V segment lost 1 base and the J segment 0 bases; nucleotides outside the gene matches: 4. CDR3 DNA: TGTGCCAGCAGCGTATCCGGCGGGAGCTCCTACAATGAGCAGTTCTTC. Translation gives CASSVSGGSSYNEQFF.

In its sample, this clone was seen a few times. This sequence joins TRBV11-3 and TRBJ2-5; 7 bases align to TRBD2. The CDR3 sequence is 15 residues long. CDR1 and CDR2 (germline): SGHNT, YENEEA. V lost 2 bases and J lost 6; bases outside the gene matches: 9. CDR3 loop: CASSLRGGSIKTQYF. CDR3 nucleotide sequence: TGTGCCAGCAGCTTAAGGGGCGGGAGTATTAAGACCCAGTACTTC.

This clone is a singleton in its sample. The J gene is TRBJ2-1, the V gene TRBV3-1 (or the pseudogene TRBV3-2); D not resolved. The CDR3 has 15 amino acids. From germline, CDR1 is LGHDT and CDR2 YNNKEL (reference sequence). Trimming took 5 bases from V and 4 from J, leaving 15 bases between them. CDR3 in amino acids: CASSFLPTQYNEQFF. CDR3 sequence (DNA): TGTGCCAGCAGCTTTCTACCTACTCAATACAATGAGCAGTTCTTC.

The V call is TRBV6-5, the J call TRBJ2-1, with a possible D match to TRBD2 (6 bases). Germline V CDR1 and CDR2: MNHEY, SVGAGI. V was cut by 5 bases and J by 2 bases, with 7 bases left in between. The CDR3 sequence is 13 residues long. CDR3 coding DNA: TGTGCCAGCAGTATAGCGGCCTACAATGAGCAGTTCTTC. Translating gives CASSIAAYNEQFF.

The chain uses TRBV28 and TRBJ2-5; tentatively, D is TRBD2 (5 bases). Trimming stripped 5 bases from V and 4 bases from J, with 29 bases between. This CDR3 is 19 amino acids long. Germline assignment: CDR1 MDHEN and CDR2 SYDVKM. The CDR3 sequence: CASSPEKITSLVGGETQYF. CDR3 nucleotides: TGTGCCAGCAGTCCTGAGAAAATTACTAGTTTAGTCGGAGGAGAGACCCAGTACTTC.

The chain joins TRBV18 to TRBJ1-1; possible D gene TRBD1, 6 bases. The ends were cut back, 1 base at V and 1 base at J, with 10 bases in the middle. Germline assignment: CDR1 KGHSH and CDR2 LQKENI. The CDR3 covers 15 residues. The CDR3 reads CASSPQGDGNTEAFF. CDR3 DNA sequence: TGTGCCAGCTCACCACAGGGGGACGGGAACACTGAAGCTTTCTTT.

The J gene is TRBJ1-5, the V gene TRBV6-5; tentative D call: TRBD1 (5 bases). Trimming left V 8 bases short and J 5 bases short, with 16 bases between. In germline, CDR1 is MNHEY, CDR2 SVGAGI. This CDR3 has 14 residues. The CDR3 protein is CASRPGGSYQPQHF. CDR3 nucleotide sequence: TGTGCCAGCCGGCCCGGGGGGTCTTATCAGCCCCAGCATTTT.

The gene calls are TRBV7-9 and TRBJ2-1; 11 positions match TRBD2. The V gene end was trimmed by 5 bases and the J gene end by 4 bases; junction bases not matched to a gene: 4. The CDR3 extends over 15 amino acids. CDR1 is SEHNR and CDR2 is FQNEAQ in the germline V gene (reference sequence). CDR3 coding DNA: TGTGCCAGCAGCCCCACTAGCGGGGGATACAATGAGCAGTTCTTC. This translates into CASSPTSGGYNEQFF.

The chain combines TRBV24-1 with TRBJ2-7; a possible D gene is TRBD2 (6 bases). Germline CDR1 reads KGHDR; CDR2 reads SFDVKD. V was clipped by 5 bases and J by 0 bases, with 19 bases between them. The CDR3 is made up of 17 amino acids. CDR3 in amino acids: CATSVWLGGPHSYEQYF. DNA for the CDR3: TGTGCCACCAGTGTTTGGCTGGGGGGACCTCACTCCTACGAGCAGTACTTC.

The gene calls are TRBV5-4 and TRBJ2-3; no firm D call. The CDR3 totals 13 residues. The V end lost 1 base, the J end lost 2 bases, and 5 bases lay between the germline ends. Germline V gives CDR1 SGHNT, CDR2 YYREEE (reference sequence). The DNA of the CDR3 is TGTGCCAGCAGCTTGTACATCACAGATACGCAGTATTTT. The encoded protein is CASSLYITDTQYF. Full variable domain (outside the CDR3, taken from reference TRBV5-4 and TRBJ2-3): ETGVTQSPTHLIKTRGQQVTLRCSSQSGHNTVSWYQQALGQGPQFIFQYYREEENGRGNFPPRFSGLQFPNYSSELNVNALELDDSALYLCASSLYITDTQYFGPGTRLTVL.

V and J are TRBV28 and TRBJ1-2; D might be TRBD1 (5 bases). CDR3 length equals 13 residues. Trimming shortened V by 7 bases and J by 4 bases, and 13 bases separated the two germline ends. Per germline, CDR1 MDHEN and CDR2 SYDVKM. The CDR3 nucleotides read TGTGCCAGCAACCGGGACTACGGCTATGGCTACACCTTC. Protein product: CASNRDYGYGYTF.